This T cell receptor beta chain was sequenced in a study of blood T cells in healthy people across ages. The CDR3 has 14 residues. CDR1 SGHAT and CDR2 FQNNGV come from the germline V gene. Trimming removed 1 base from V and 10 bases from J, with 16 bases in between. Using a J-beta primer mix together with a sample-barcoded 5' primer, a second PCR was run for roughly 6 to 11 cycles. In TCRdb, the 5' RACE reads were re-called with MiXCR into one record per CDR3 protein. The data contain about 1 million distinct CDR3 sequences, about 23% of them singletons. On this clonotype itself: The antigen is unknown.

Broader study findings: CMV infection status of these donors was not known.

The same data also contributed to another study, on T cells of mothers and their children.

The clonotype was recovered from a girl aged 2 to 10 in good health. V and J are TRBV11-2 and TRBJ1-1; D is undetermined. The specimen sequenced was blood. In DNA form, the CDR3 reads TGTGCCAGCAGCTTAGCGAACACTCGAGAGAGAGCTTTCTTT. Protein sequence: CASSLANTRERAFF.